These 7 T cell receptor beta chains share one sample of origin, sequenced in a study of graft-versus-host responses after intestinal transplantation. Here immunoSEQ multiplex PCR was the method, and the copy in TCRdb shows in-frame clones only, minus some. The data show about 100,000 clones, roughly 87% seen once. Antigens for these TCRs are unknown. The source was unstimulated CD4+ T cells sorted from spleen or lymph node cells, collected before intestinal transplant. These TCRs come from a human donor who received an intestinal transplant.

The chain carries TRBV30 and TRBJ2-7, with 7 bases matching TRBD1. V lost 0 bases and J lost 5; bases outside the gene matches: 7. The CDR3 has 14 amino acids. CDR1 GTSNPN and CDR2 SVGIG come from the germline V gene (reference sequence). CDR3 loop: CAWSVRAGGNEQYF. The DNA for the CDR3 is TGTGCCTGGAGTGTAAGGGCAGGGGGTAACGAGCAGTACTTC. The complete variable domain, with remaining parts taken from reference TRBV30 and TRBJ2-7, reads SQTIHQWPATLVQPVGSPLSLECTVEGTSNPNLYWYRQAAGRGLQLLFYSVGIGQISSEVPQNLSASRPQDRQFILSSKKLLLSDSGFYLCAWSVRAGGNEQYFGPGTRLTVT.

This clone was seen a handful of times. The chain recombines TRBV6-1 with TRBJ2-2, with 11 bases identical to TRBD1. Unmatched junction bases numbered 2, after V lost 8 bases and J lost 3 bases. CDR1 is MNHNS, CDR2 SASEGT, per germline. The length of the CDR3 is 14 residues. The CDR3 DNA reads TGTGCCAGCCGGACAGGGGGCGACACCGGGGAGCTGTTTTTT. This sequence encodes CASRTGGDTGELFF.

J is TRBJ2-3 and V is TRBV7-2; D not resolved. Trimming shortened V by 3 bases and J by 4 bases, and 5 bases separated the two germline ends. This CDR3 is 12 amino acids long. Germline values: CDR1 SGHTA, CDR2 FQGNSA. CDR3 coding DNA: TGTGCCAGCAGCTTTTTCGCAGATACGCAGTATTTT. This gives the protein CASSFFADTQYF.

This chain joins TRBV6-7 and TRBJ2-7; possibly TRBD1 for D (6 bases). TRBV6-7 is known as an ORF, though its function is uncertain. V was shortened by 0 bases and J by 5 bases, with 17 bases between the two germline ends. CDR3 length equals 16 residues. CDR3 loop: CASSYSSRARGHEQYF. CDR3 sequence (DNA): TGTGCCAGCAGTTACTCGTCCCGTGCCAGGGGACACGAGCAGTACTTC.

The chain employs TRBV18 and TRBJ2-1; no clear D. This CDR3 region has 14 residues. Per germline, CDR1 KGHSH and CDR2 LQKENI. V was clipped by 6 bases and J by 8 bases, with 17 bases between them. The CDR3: CASSDQMGGDEQFF. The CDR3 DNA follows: TGTGCCAGCTCCGACCAGATGGGTGGGGATGAGCAGTTCTTC.

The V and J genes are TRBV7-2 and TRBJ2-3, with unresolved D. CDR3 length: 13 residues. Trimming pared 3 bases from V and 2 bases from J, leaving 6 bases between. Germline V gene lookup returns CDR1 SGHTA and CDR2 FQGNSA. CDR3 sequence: CASSFATTDTQYF. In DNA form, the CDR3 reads TGTGCCAGCAGCTTCGCGACCACAGATACGCAGTATTTT.

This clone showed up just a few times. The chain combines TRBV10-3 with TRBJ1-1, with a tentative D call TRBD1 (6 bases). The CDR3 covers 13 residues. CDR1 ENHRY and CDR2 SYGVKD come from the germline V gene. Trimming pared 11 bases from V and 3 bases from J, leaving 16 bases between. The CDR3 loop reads CAAREGEDTEAFF. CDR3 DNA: TGTGCCGCTCGGGAGGGGGAGGACACTGAAGCTTTCTTT.